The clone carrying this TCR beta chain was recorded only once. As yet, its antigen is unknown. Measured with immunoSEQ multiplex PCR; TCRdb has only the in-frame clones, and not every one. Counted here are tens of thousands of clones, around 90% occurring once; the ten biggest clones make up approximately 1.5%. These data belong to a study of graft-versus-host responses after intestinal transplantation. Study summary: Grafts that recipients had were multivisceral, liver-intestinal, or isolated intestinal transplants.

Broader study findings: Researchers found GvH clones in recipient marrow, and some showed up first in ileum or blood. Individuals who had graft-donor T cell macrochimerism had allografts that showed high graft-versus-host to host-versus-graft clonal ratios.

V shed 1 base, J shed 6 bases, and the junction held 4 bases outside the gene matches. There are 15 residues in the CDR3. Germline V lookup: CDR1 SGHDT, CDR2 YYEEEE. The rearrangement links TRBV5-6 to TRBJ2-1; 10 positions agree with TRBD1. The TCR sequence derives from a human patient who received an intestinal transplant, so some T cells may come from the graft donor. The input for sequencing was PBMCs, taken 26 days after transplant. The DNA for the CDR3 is TGTGCCAGCAGCTTGAAACGGACAGGGGGCAATGAGCAGTTCTTC. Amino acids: CASSLKRTGGNEQFF.